The 15 T cell receptor beta chains below were found in one sample sequenced in a study of control samples from healthy donors and cancer patients. The method was immunoSEQ multiplex PCR; TCRdb's version includes in-frame clones alone and lacks a portion of them. The sample holds more than 50,000 clones, roughly 95% seen once. Sequenced material: blood. These receptors all come from a woman between 18 and 30 years old in good health.

The rearrangement joins TRBV3-1 (or the pseudogene TRBV3-2) to TRBJ1-1; possibly TRBD1 for D (5 bases). The CDR3 covers 15 residues. Germline lookup yields CDR1 LGHDT and CDR2 YNNKEL (reference sequence). V gave up 2 bases and J gave up 6 bases, with 16 bases separating them. The CDR3 DNA sequence: TGTGCCAGCAGCCAAAACCGGGACCTAGGGCCTGAAGCTTTCTTT. This encodes CASSQNRDLGPEAFF.

V gene TRBV6-4 combines with J gene TRBJ2-2; TRBD1 is a possible D gene (6 bases). This CDR3 region has 14 residues. Germline values: CDR1 MRHNA, CDR2 SNTAGT. Trimming took off 2 bases at V and 6 bases at J, with 10 bases between the two ends. The CDR3: CASSDDGGPGELFF. CDR3 bases: TGTGCCAGCAGTGACGATGGGGGCCCCGGGGAGCTGTTTTTT.

This chain joins TRBV30 and TRBJ1-4; 9 bases map to TRBD1. The CDR3 extends over 13 amino acids. The germline gives CDR1 GTSNPN, CDR2 SVGIG (reference sequence). The V and J ends lost 5 bases and 5 bases, in that order; junction bases with no gene match: 3. CDR3 amino acids: CAWLGTGNEKLFF. Here the CDR3 DNA reads TGTGCCTGGCTCGGGACAGGGAATGAAAAACTGTTTTTT.

This clone was seen only once. The V gene is TRBV21-1, the J gene TRBJ1-3. TRBV21-1 is shown as a pseudogene. The CDR3 runs 16 residues. Here the CDR3 DNA reads TGTGCCAGCAGCAAAGCTTCAGAGAGCTCTGGAAACACCATATATTTT. It translates to CASSKASESSGNTIYF.

The J gene is TRBJ1-1, the V gene TRBV19, with 7 bases fitting TRBD1. The V segment lost 7 bases and the J segment 0 bases; nucleotides outside the gene matches: 8. Germline V lookup: CDR1 LNHDA, CDR2 SQIVND (reference sequence). The CDR3 is 15 amino acids. CDR3 DNA: TGTGCCAGTACCGCGGGACAGCCAATGAACACTGAAGCTTTCTTT. Translation gives CASTAGQPMNTEAFF. Variable domain in full (rest from reference TRBV19 and TRBJ1-1): DGGITQSPKYLFRKEGQNVTLSCEQNLNHDAMYWYRQDPGQGLRLIYYSQIVNDFQKGDIAEGYSVSREKKESFPLTVTSAQKNPTAFYLCASTAGQPMNTEAFFGQGTRLTVV.

The chain carries TRBV28 and TRBJ1-2, with a weak D call TRBD1 (5 bases). Trimming removed 5 bases from V and 1 base from J, with 11 bases in between. The CDR3 is 14 amino acids. Germline V lookup: CDR1 MDHEN, CDR2 SYDVKM. CDR3 coding DNA: TGTGCCAGCAGTGAGGGGATATTTAACTATGGCTACACCTTC. Translation gives CASSEGIFNYGYTF.

The CDR3 DNA follows: TGCGCCAGCAGCCAAGAGTTGACAGGGAATAGGTATGGCTACACCTTC. Translating gives CASSQELTGNRYGYTF. The chain uses TRBV4-1 and TRBJ1-2; 7 nucleotides line up with TRBD1. This CDR3 contains 16 residues. Germline CDR1 MGHRA, CDR2 YSYEKL. V was clipped by 0 bases and J by 5 bases; unmatched bases: 9.

The rearrangement joins TRBV3-1 (or the pseudogene TRBV3-2) to TRBJ1-5; D call uncertain. The CDR3 is 12 amino acids. Per germline, CDR1 LGHDT and CDR2 YNNKEL (reference sequence). Trimming stripped 4 bases from V and 3 bases from J, with 4 bases between. The CDR3 here is CASSLPNQPQHF. CDR3 DNA sequence: TGTGCCAGCAGCCTGCCCAATCAGCCCCAGCATTTT.

The gene calls are TRBV2 and TRBJ2-5, with TRBD2 identical over 7 bases. V dropped 7 bases and J dropped 4; count of bases not matched to a gene: 12. Germline V gives CDR1 SNHLY, CDR2 FYNNEI. The length of the CDR3 is 15 residues. The CDR3 bases are TGTGCCAGCACGGCTAGCGGCGGAACTCCAGAGACCCAGTACTTC. Amino acid sequence: CASTASGGTPETQYF.

This chain joins TRBV11-3 and TRBJ2-1; no reliable D call. CDR1 is SGHNT and CDR2 is YENEEA in the germline V gene. V was clipped by 0 bases and J by 9 bases, with 6 bases between them. This CDR3 has 12 amino acids. Here the CDR3 reads CASSLDLGEQFF. In DNA form, the CDR3 reads TGTGCCAGCAGCTTAGATCTTGGTGAGCAGTTCTTC.

The gene calls are TRBV20-1 and TRBJ2-3; no firm D call. Germline V CDR1 and CDR2: DFQATT, SNEGSKA (reference sequence). CDR3 size: 10 residues. V lost 3 bases to trimming and J lost 4 bases, with 2 bases between them. In DNA, the CDR3 is TGCAGTGCTAGCGCAGATACGCAGTATTTT. As protein: CSASADTQYF.

The chain employs TRBV4-1 and TRBJ2-1; TRBD2 matches 12 bases. V lost 0 bases to trimming and J lost 6 bases; unmatched junction nucleotides: 3. The CDR3 runs to 16 residues. CDR1 MGHRA and CDR2 YSYEKL come from the germline V gene. In nucleotides, the CDR3 is TGCGCCAGCAGCCAAGACCCTAGCGGGGGGGGCAATGAGCAGTTCTTC. Translated, it gives CASSQDPSGGGNEQFF.

The V gene is TRBV14, the J gene TRBJ2-3, with D uncertain. V dropped 1 base and J dropped 2 bases, with 7 bases sitting between them. Germline V gene data show CDR1 as SGHDN and CDR2 as FVKESK. The CDR3 is 14 amino acids. The CDR3 region is CASSQVGFTDTQYF. CDR3 in DNA: TGTGCCAGCAGCCAAGTGGGGTTCACAGATACGCAGTATTTT. The whole variable domain, remainder taken from reference TRBV14 and TRBJ2-3, is EAGVTQFPSHSVIEKGQTVTLRCDPISGHDNLYWYRRVMGKEIKFLLHFVKESKQDESGMPNNRFLAERTGGTYSTLKVQPAELEDSGVYFCASSQVGFTDTQYFGPGTRLTVL.

The chain recombines TRBV7-2 with TRBJ1-3; D is undetermined. Germline lookup yields CDR1 SGHTA and CDR2 FQGNSA. There are 13 residues in the CDR3. Trimming removed 8 bases from V and 0 bases from J, with 8 bases in between. Here the CDR3 DNA reads TGTGCCAGCTCCGCCTTCTCTGGAAACACCATATATTTT. Translation gives CASSAFSGNTIYF.

This sequence joins TRBV4-1 and TRBJ1-4, with D possibly matching TRBD1 (5 bases). The V end was cut by 2 bases, the J end by 5 bases, with 12 bases between. CDR1 is MGHRA, CDR2 YSYEKL, per germline. This CDR3 comprises 15 residues. DNA of the CDR3: TGCGCCAGCAGCCAACCCCGGGACCAGAATGAAAAACTGTTTTTT. This sequence encodes CASSQPRDQNEKLFF.